This TCR beta chain was documented in a study of T-cell memory formation after mild COVID-19. The CDR3 is made up of 14 amino acids. From germline, CDR1 is SGHRS and CDR2 YFSETQ. The V gene lost 4 bases and the J gene lost 2 bases, with 12 bases spanning the gap. This clonotype came up a few times. TCRdb used MiXCR to reprocess the 5' RACE reads, holding one entry per CDR3 protein. The data contain 280,000 or so distinct CDR3 sequences, roughly 8.2% of them seen just once; the ten biggest clones take up approximately 23%. V is TRBV5-1 and J is TRBJ2-5; D is possibly TRBD1 (6 bases). The TCR sequence derives from a man aged 18-30 years who had mild COVID-19 (a few samples of this study predate the infection). Cell type and time point are not known. The sequencing sample was made of PBMCs or a T cell subset sorted from them (not recorded which). The DNA of the CDR3 is TGCGCCAGCAGCGTGGGGGACACTCAAGAGACCCAGTACTTC. This codes for CASSVGDTQETQYF.